The 20 T cell receptor beta chains below were found in one sample sequenced in a study of sequential checkpoint blockade in melanoma. The treatment here: randomized to nivolumab then ipilimumab (arm A) or the reverse (arm B). The method was immunoSEQ multiplex PCR; TCRdb's version includes in-frame clones alone and lacks a portion of them. The data contain 2,000 to 3,000 clones, roughly 19% of them seen just once; the ten biggest clones take up around 18%. Sequencing used tumor tissue (inferred from file names), obtained from a patient given nivolumab and ipilimumab in sequence. Receptor source: a human donor with melanoma.

This clone came up many times. The genes are TRBV11-3 and TRBJ1-4; 8 positions agree with TRBD1. Germline V gene sequence: CDR1 SGHNT, CDR2 YENEEA. The V and J ends lost 4 bases and 4 bases, in that order; junction bases with no gene match: 8. This CDR3 contains 16 residues. The CDR3 is CASSSSRGRYNEKLFF. The DNA for the CDR3 is TGTGCCAGCAGCTCGTCCAGGGGGCGGTATAATGAAAAACTGTTTTTT.

By share, this clone ranks as medium-sized. This chain links TRBV6-8 with TRBJ1-2; D unresolved. Germline loops: CDR1 MNHGY, CDR2 SAAAGT. There are 13 residues in the CDR3. Trimming removed 0 bases at V and 4 bases at J, with 6 bases between. As DNA, the CDR3 is TGTGCCAGCAGTTACTCAGAGAGCTATGGCTACACCTTC. Its translation: CASSYSESYGYTF.

This clone has a handful of counts. The rearrangement joins TRBV19 to TRBJ1-1; D call uncertain. V was pared by 5 bases and J by 2 bases, with 6 bases between. Germline CDR1 reads LNHDA; CDR2 reads SQIVND (reference sequence). The CDR3 loop spans 12 amino acids. CDR3 nucleotides: TGTGCCAGTAGTGCCCTTAACACTGAAGCTTTCTTT. Translating it yields CASSALNTEAFF.

The CDR3: CASSEEAGKSYEQYF. CDR3 bases: TGTGCCAGCAGCGAAGAGGCCGGGAAATCTTACGAGCAGTACTTC. The chain employs TRBV11-3 and TRBJ2-7; a weak D match, TRBD2 (5 bases). Germline V lookup: CDR1 SGHNT, CDR2 YENEEA. Trimming removed 5 bases at V and 4 bases at J, with 18 bases between. CDR3 length: 15 residues.

This chain's CDR3 is CASSHTGGAVGELFF. The CDR3 DNA sequence: TGTGCCAGCAGCCATACAGGGGGCGCAGTTGGGGAGCTGTTTTTT. The chain uses TRBV11-3 and TRBJ2-2; 9 nucleotides agree with TRBD1. V lost 5 bases and J lost 8; bases outside the gene matches: 9. The germline gives CDR1 SGHNT, CDR2 YENEEA. This CDR3 comprises 15 residues.

This clone was seen a few times. V is TRBV28 and J is TRBJ1-2, with 7 bases lining up with TRBD1. The CDR3 length is 15 residues. The germline V gene has CDR1 MDHEN and CDR2 SYDVKM. V gave up 6 bases and J gave up 4 bases; unmatched junction bases: 11. CDR3 in amino acids: CASRGKGRGSYGYTF. DNA for the CDR3: TGTGCCAGCAGGGGAAAGGGCAGGGGGAGCTATGGCTACACCTTC.

This clone is termed medium-sized. At one boundary the junction diverges from the germline segment, which might be a read error. The chain is built from TRBV6-8 and TRBJ1-1; D unclear. The CDR3 length is 14 residues. Germline V CDR1 and CDR2: MNHGY, SAAAGT. The CDR3 DNA is TGTGCCATCAGTGCGAGCTCCGGGAGCGCTGAAGCTTTCTTT. As protein: CAISASSGSAEAFF.

The chain's CDR3 is CASSISRQANEKLFF. The CDR3 nucleotides are TGTGCCAGTAGTATATCTCGACAGGCTAATGAAAAACTGTTTTTT. V gene TRBV19 combines with J gene TRBJ1-4, with D possibly TRBD1 on 6 matching bases. This CDR3 comprises 15 residues. The ends were cut back, 2 bases at V and 3 bases at J, with 10 bases in the middle. Germline CDR1 and CDR2: LNHDA and SQIVND (reference sequence).

This clone is medium-sized. CDR3 sequence: CASSYSTSGETQYF. CDR3 sequence (DNA): TGTGCCAGCAGTTACTCGACTAGCGGCGAGACCCAGTACTTC. V gene TRBV6-8 combines with J gene TRBJ2-5; the match to TRBD2 covers 9 bases. The V gene end was trimmed by 0 bases and the J gene end by 5 bases; junction bases not matched to a gene: 1. CDR3 length: 14 residues. The germline CDR1 and CDR2 sequences are MNHGY and SAAAGT.

This clone has a handful of counts. The chain joins TRBV6-8 to TRBJ2-7; D gene uncertain. CDR1 MNHGY and CDR2 SAAAGT come from the germline V gene. V lost 0 bases, J lost 4 bases, and 7 bases lay in between. The CDR3 is made up of 13 amino acids. CDR3 residues: CASSYSGAYEQYF. CDR3 in DNA: TGTGCCAGCAGTTACTCCGGAGCGTACGAGCAGTACTTC.

This clone was seen more than once but under ten times. This CDR3 reads CASSYARGSYEQYF. The CDR3 coding sequence is TGTGCCAGCAGTTATGCCCGCGGCTCCTACGAGCAGTACTTC. The chain links TRBV6-8 to TRBJ2-7; no clear D. The CDR3 is 14 residues long. Between the trimmed V and J ends, which lost 3 bases and 0 bases, there was a span of 9 bases. Germline lookup yields CDR1 MNHGY and CDR2 SAAAGT.

The rearrangement links TRBV19 to TRBJ2-7; possibly TRBD1 for D (6 bases). CDR3 length equals 14 residues. Between the trimmed V and J ends, which lost 4 bases and 2 bases, there was a span of 12 bases. The germline gives CDR1 LNHDA, CDR2 SQIVND (reference sequence). CDR3 protein: CASSNRTVPYEQYF. The CDR3 DNA sequence: TGTGCCAGTAGTAACCGGACAGTTCCCTACGAGCAGTACTTC.

This clone qualifies as medium-sized (0.01 to 0.1%). This chain links TRBV11-3 with TRBJ1-1, with 10 bases fitting TRBD1. V dropped 3 bases and J dropped 11; count of bases not matched to a gene: 12. This CDR3 has 15 amino acids. Germline CDR1 reads SGHNT; CDR2 reads YENEEA. The CDR3 reads CASSLFGTGAGRAFF. The CDR3 nucleotides read TGTGCCAGCAGCTTGTTCGGGACAGGGGCAGGGCGGGCTTTCTTT.

The rearrangement links TRBV5-1 to TRBJ1-2; tentatively, D is TRBD1 (5 bases). Germline values: CDR1 SGHRS, CDR2 YFSETQ. The CDR3 has 15 residues. V gave up 0 bases and J gave up 2 bases, with 11 bases separating them. CDR3 sequence (DNA): TGCGCCAGCAGCTTGGTAGCAGCAGGGAACTATGGCTACACCTTC. This encodes CASSLVAAGNYGYTF.

The chain uses TRBV28 and TRBJ1-5; the match to TRBD1 covers 7 bases. Unmatched junction bases numbered 4, after V lost 5 bases and J lost 0 bases. CDR1 is MDHEN and CDR2 is SYDVKM in the germline V gene. This CDR3 is 15 amino acids long. The chain's CDR3 is CASSDYRGSNQPQHF. The CDR3, as DNA: TGTGCCAGCAGTGACTACAGGGGTAGCAATCAGCCCCAGCATTTT.

This chain connects TRBV19 to TRBJ1-2; 10 nucleotides align to TRBD1. Germline lookup yields CDR1 LNHDA and CDR2 SQIVND (reference sequence). The CDR3 covers 16 residues. The V segment lost 5 bases and the J segment 4 bases; nucleotides outside the gene matches: 10. The CDR3, as DNA: TGTGCCAGTAGTTTTCTCGGGACAGGGGCACCCTATGGCTACACCTTC. Translated, it gives CASSFLGTGAPYGYTF.

This sequence joins TRBV19 and TRBJ2-7; 7 bases agree with TRBD2. Germline values: CDR1 LNHDA, CDR2 SQIVND (reference sequence). The V gene end was trimmed by 5 bases and the J gene end by 2 bases; junction bases not matched to a gene: 3. The CDR3 contains 13 residues. DNA for the CDR3: TGTGCCAGTAGTGCCAGCGGGACCTACGAGCAGTACTTC. Translating gives CASSASGTYEQYF.

This clone was seen a handful of times. This sequence joins TRBV6-8 and TRBJ1-1; no clear D. Germline V gene data show CDR1 as MNHGY and CDR2 as SAAAGT. CDR3 length equals 12 residues. V shed 2 bases and J shed 3 bases, with 4 bases lying between them. The CDR3 protein is CASSYTDTEAFF. For the CDR3, the DNA is TGTGCCAGCAGTTACACGGACACTGAAGCTTTCTTT.

This clone is medium-sized (0.01 to 0.1%). The chain uses TRBV9 and TRBJ2-7, with a tentative D call TRBD2 (5 bases). With 4 bases removed from V and 4 bases from J, the gap between germline ends came to 15 bases. The CDR3 is 14 residues long. From germline, CDR1 is SGDLS and CDR2 YYNGEE. The CDR3 protein is CASSPESRAYEQYF. Written as DNA, the CDR3 is TGTGCCAGCAGCCCAGAATCGAGGGCATACGAGCAGTACTTC.

The J gene is TRBJ1-1, the V gene TRBV18; a weak D match, TRBD1 (5 bases). The CDR3 runs 14 residues. The V and J ends lost 2 bases and 4 bases respectively, with 11 bases between them. Germline-derived CDR1 and CDR2 are KGHSH and LQKENI. The CDR3 loop is CASSPKSQGTEAFF. CDR3 nucleotide sequence: TGTGCCAGCTCACCAAAAAGCCAGGGCACTGAAGCTTTCTTT.